The next 17 T cell receptor beta chains were all read from a single sample in a study of OX40 agonist ivuxolimab in advanced cancers. Only in-frame clones appear in the TCRdb table, and some are missing; sequencing was by immunoSEQ multiplex PCR. The table shows tens of thousands of clones, with 75% to 90% occurring only once. Sample: CD4+ or CD8+ T cells sorted from blood, taken in a trial of the OX40 agonist ivuxolimab. All receptors come from an adult with an advanced solid tumor such as melanoma, head and neck, liver or kidney cancer.

The chain employs TRBV11-1 and TRBJ2-7; TRBD1 matches 7 bases. The trim removed 5 bases at V and 7 bases at J, leaving 8 bases unmatched. The V gene's germline CDR1 is SGHAT and CDR2 FQDESV (reference sequence). There are 13 residues in the CDR3. The CDR3 DNA reads TGTGCCAGCAGCCCCGGGACAGCTCTGGAGCAGTACTTC. This translates into CASSPGTALEQYF.

CDR3 DNA: TGCGCCAGCAGCTTGGACCAGGGGCCGCAGTTCTTC. Its protein is CASSLDQGPQFF. This chain uses TRBV5-1 with TRBJ2-1; possibly TRBD1 for D (6 bases). CDR1 is SGHRS, CDR2 YFSETQ, per germline. The V end lost 0 bases, the J end lost 12 bases, and 10 bases lay between the germline ends. The CDR3 contains 12 residues.

V is TRBV5-1 and J is TRBJ2-3; possibly TRBD1 for D (6 bases). V gave up 0 bases and J gave up 0 bases, with 8 bases separating them. This CDR3 contains 15 residues. The V gene's germline CDR1 is SGHRS and CDR2 YFSETQ. CDR3 residues: CASSLGTVSTDTQYF. The CDR3 DNA reads as TGCGCCAGCAGCTTGGGGACAGTTAGCACAGATACGCAGTATTTT. Together with reference TRBV5-1 and TRBJ2-3, the CDR3 gives the full variable domain: KAGVTQTPRYLIKTRGQQVTLSCSPISGHRSVSWYQQTPGQGLQFLFEYFSETQRNKGNFPGRFSGRQFSNSRSEMNVSTLELGDSALYLCASSLGTVSTDTQYFGPGTRLTVL.

The genes are TRBV11-2 and TRBJ2-2; D unclear. CDR3 size: 12 residues. Germline V gives CDR1 SGHAT, CDR2 FQNNGV. The germline V and J ends were trimmed by 5 bases and 8 bases, with 9 bases remaining between them. DNA of the CDR3: TGTGCCAGCAGCCCCCCGCGGGGGGAGCTGTTTTTT. Translating gives CASSPPRGELFF.

This chain joins TRBV2 and TRBJ2-5; 7 bases map to TRBD1. The CDR3 contains 15 residues. Germline V gives CDR1 SNHLY, CDR2 FYNNEI. V dropped 4 bases and J dropped 0; count of bases not matched to a gene: 5. The CDR3: CASSADRAYQETQYF. The DNA of the CDR3 is TGTGCCAGCAGTGCCGACAGGGCCTACCAAGAGACCCAGTACTTC.

V gene TRBV7-9 combines with J gene TRBJ1-2; D is possibly TRBD1 (5 bases). Trimming pared 5 bases from V and 7 bases from J, leaving 17 bases between. Looked up from germline, CDR1 is SEHNR and CDR2 is FQNEAQ (reference sequence). There are 14 residues in the CDR3. CDR3 nucleotide sequence: TGTGCCAGCAGCCCGTCCCCAGGGAGGGCTGGCTACACCTTC. This encodes CASSPSPGRAGYTF. The full variable domain, its missing parts supplied by reference TRBV7-9 and TRBJ1-2, is DTGVSQNPRHKITKRGQNVTFRCDPISEHNRLYWYRQTLGQGPEFLTYFQNEAQLEKSRLLSDRFSAERPKGSFSTLEIQRTEQGDSAMYLCASSPSPGRAGYTFGSGTRLTVV.

V usage is TRBV2 and J usage is TRBJ2-5, with D possibly TRBD1 on 6 matching bases. The ends were cut back, 6 bases at V and 5 bases at J, with 13 bases in the middle. Germline V CDR1 and CDR2: SNHLY, FYNNEI. The CDR3 contains 13 residues. The DNA for the CDR3 is TGTGCCAGCAGGGCGACAGGTTCGGAGACCCAGTACTTC. Its translation is CASRATGSETQYF.

This clone was picked up one time. The chain is built from TRBV4-2 and TRBJ1-6, with D possibly being TRBD1 (5 bases). V dropped 1 base and J dropped 8 bases, with 18 bases sitting between them. The length of the CDR3 is 17 residues. CDR1 LGHNA and CDR2 YNFKEQ come from the germline V gene. CDR3 in amino acids: CASSQGTPGRADSPLHF. CDR3 bases: TGTGCCAGCAGCCAAGGAACCCCAGGGAGAGCGGATTCACCCCTCCACTTT.

V and J are TRBV7-9 and TRBJ1-1; D gene unclear. The CDR3 extends over 13 amino acids. Germline V gene lookup returns CDR1 SEHNR and CDR2 FQNEAQ (reference sequence). V was clipped by 2 bases and J by 1 base, with 5 bases between them. The CDR3 DNA follows: TGTGCCAGCAGCTTACAGTGGAACACTGAAGCTTTCTTT. Its translation: CASSLQWNTEAFF.

This chain uses TRBV5-1 with TRBJ2-3; 9 nucleotides line up with TRBD1. The germline CDR1 and CDR2 sequences are SGHRS and YFSETQ. V shed 4 bases, J shed 4 bases, and the junction held 4 bases outside the gene matches. The CDR3 covers 14 residues. The DNA of the CDR3 is TGCGCCAGCAGCCGGGACAGGGTCCCAGATACGCAGTATTTT. It yields the protein CASSRDRVPDTQYF.

The chain couples TRBV18 to TRBJ1-4, with TRBD1 as a possible D gene (5 bases). The V end lost 5 bases, the J end lost 6 bases, and 16 bases lay between the germline ends. The CDR3 is 15 residues long. Germline V gene data show CDR1 as KGHSH and CDR2 as LQKENI. CDR3 sequence: CASSDQVGAYEKLFF. The CDR3 coding sequence is TGTGCCAGCTCAGATCAGGTCGGGGCCTATGAAAAACTGTTTTTT.

This clone occurred a few times. The chain carries TRBV18 and TRBJ1-6, with 8 bases that match TRBD1. The V and J ends lost 1 base and 7 bases, in that order; junction bases with no gene match: 9. Germline CDR1 reads KGHSH; CDR2 reads LQKENI. The length of the CDR3 is 17 residues. CDR3 residues: CASSPQFTGGGNSPLHF. DNA of the CDR3: TGTGCCAGCTCACCACAATTTACAGGGGGAGGGAATTCACCCCTCCACTTT.

The rearrangement links TRBV15 to TRBJ2-3; D possibly corresponds to TRBD1 (6 bases). The V gene lost 0 bases and the J gene lost 2 bases, with 15 bases spanning the gap. This CDR3 comprises 17 residues. The V gene's germline CDR1 is LNHNV and CDR2 YYDKDF (reference sequence). DNA for the CDR3: TGTGCCACCAGCAGAGATTTATCCAGGGGATACACAGATACGCAGTATTTT. Encoded protein: CATSRDLSRGYTDTQYF.

The rearrangement joins TRBV7-9 to TRBJ2-5; TRBD2 matches 7 bases. V lost 5 bases and J lost 2; bases outside the gene matches: 8. The germline gives CDR1 SEHNR, CDR2 FQNEAQ (reference sequence). This CDR3 has 15 amino acids. In DNA form, the CDR3 reads TGTGCCAGCAGCCAACTAGCGTTCGGGCAAGAGACCCAGTACTTC. It is translated as CASSQLAFGQETQYF.

The chain employs TRBV27 and TRBJ2-7, with D perhaps matching TRBD2 (6 bases). Germline CDR1 MNHEY, CDR2 SMNVEV (reference sequence). V was pared by 7 bases and J by 7 bases, with 17 bases between. This CDR3 has 13 amino acids. The CDR3 is CASTRSGGYEQYF. DNA of the CDR3: TGTGCCAGCACCCGGTCTGGAGGGTATGAGCAGTACTTC.

The chain links TRBV30 to TRBJ2-4, with 8 bases identical to TRBD2. Germline-derived CDR1 and CDR2 are GTSNPN and SVGIG (reference sequence). Germline trimming cut 6 bases from V and 8 bases from J; bases unmatched to any gene: 6. CDR3 length: 12 amino acids. The CDR3 reads CACSGGADIQYF. CDR3 DNA sequence: TGTGCCTGCTCGGGGGGGGCAGACATTCAGTACTTC.

The V call is TRBV5-1, the J call TRBJ1-6; 10 bases agree with TRBD1. This CDR3 comprises 16 residues. The ends lost 2 bases at V and 3 bases at J; junction bases unmatched: 2. The V gene's germline CDR1 is SGHRS and CDR2 YFSETQ. Written as DNA, the CDR3 is TGCGCCAGCAGCTTTGGGACAGGGGACTATAATTCACCCCTCCACTTT. This codes for CASSFGTGDYNSPLHF. The full variable domain, with the rest looked up from reference TRBV5-1 and TRBJ1-6, is KAGVTQTPRYLIKTRGQQVTLSCSPISGHRSVSWYQQTPGQGLQFLFEYFSETQRNKGNFPGRFSGRQFSNSRSEMNVSTLELGDSALYLCASSFGTGDYNSPLHFGNGTRLTVT.